The 11 T cell receptor beta chains below come from one sample, sequenced in a study of OX40 agonist ivuxolimab in advanced cancers. Libraries were prepared by immunoSEQ multiplex PCR; TCRdb keeps only in-frame clonotypes and omits some of them. The data show 60,000 or so clones, 80% to 90% seen once. Material: CD4+ or CD8+ T cells sorted from blood, obtained in a trial of the OX40 agonist ivuxolimab. All receptors derive from an adult with an advanced solid tumor such as melanoma, head and neck, liver or kidney cancer.

This clone was counted a single time. V and J are TRBV5-6 and TRBJ2-3; the D call may be TRBD1 or TRBD2 (5 bases each). Germline lookup yields CDR1 SGHDT and CDR2 YYEEEE. This CDR3 contains 14 residues. Trimming cost V 1 base and J 5 bases, with 11 bases left between them. The CDR3 DNA sequence: TGTGCCAGCAGCTTGACCCGGGACCGAGATACGCAGTATTTT. This codes for CASSLTRDRDTQYF.

The genes are TRBV29-1 and TRBJ2-5, with a weak D call TRBD2 (7 bases). V lost 3 bases to trimming and J lost 1 base, with 15 bases between them. The germline V gene encodes CDR1 SQVTM and CDR2 ANQGSEA. The CDR3 runs to 15 residues. CDR3 sequence reads: CSVDGGAKSQETQYF. CDR3 in DNA: TGCAGCGTTGATGGGGGGGCGAAAAGCCAAGAGACCCAGTACTTC.

The chain recombines TRBV7-2 with TRBJ1-2; possible D gene TRBD1, 5 bases. The V end lost 1 base, the J end lost 4 bases, and 19 bases lay between the germline ends. Germline lookup yields CDR1 SGHTA and CDR2 FQGNSA. The CDR3 is 17 amino acids. CDR3 nucleotides: TGTGCCAGCAGCTTAGGGTACGCTGGGGCGTACGGCTATGGCTACACCTTC. This sequence encodes CASSLGYAGAYGYGYTF. Drawing the rest from reference TRBV7-2 and TRBJ1-2, the complete variable domain is GAGVSQSPSNKVTEKGKDVELRCDPISGHTALYWYRQSLGQGLEFLIYFQGNSAPDKSGLPSDRFSAERTGGSVSTLTIQRTQQEDSAVYLCASSLGYAGAYGYGYTFGSGTRLTVV.

The chain combines TRBV4-2 with TRBJ1-2; maybe TRBD1 (5 bases). Germline CDR1 and CDR2: LGHNA and YNFKEQ. V lost 5 bases, J lost 4 bases, and 17 bases lay in between. CDR3 length: 15 amino acids. For the CDR3, the DNA is TGTGCCAGCAGCTTAGACAGAGCGACTGTCTATGGCTACACCTTC. Encoded protein: CASSLDRATVYGYTF.

The chain recombines TRBV20-1 with TRBJ2-7; D gene unclear. V was pared by 0 bases and J by 5 bases, with 5 bases between. The CDR3 covers 11 residues. Germline-derived CDR1 and CDR2 are DFQATT and SNEGSKA (reference sequence). DNA for the CDR3: TGCAGTGCTAGAGATAGGCACGAGCAGTACTTC. Translation gives CSARDRHEQYF.

J is TRBJ1-2 and V is TRBV2, with no clear D. V lost 5 bases and J lost 4, with 20 bases in between. There are 16 residues in the CDR3. Germline V CDR1 and CDR2: SNHLY, FYNNEI. The CDR3 DNA reads as TGTGCCAGCAGTCCTATCGATTACCGATGGACCTATGGCTACACCTTC. Protein product: CASSPIDYRWTYGYTF.

The V call is TRBV11-3, the J call TRBJ2-3; no reliable D call. Trimming shortened V by 0 bases and J by 2 bases, and 3 bases separated the two germline ends. The CDR3 loop spans 13 amino acids. Germline loops: CDR1 SGHNT, CDR2 YENEEA. The CDR3 DNA sequence: TGTGCCAGCAGCTTAGACTACACAGATACGCAGTATTTT. It specifies CASSLDYTDTQYF. The whole variable domain, remainder taken from reference TRBV11-3 and TRBJ2-3, is EAGVVQSPRYKIIEKKQPVAFWCNPISGHNTLYWYLQNLGQGPELLIRYENEEAVDDSQLPKDRFSAERLKGVDSTLKIQPAELGDSAVYLCASSLDYTDTQYFGPGTRLTVL.

The chain couples TRBV5-6 to TRBJ2-1; D possibly corresponds to TRBD2 (6 bases). V shed 3 bases and J shed 2 bases, with 18 bases lying between them. The germline CDR1 and CDR2 sequences are SGHDT and YYEEEE. The CDR3 contains 17 residues. CDR3 loop: CASSSLTGTGAYNEQFF. The CDR3 DNA reads as TGTGCCAGCAGCTCCTTGACCGGGACTGGAGCCTACAATGAGCAGTTCTTC.

The chain links TRBV7-9 to TRBJ2-3; 8 positions agree with TRBD2. Trimming cost V 7 bases and J 3 bases; bases outside gene matches: 12. Germline V gives CDR1 SEHNR, CDR2 FQNEAQ (reference sequence). CDR3 length: 16 residues. This CDR3 is CASTLLAVVITDTQYF. The CDR3 DNA reads as TGTGCCAGCACCCTACTAGCGGTCGTTATTACAGATACGCAGTATTTT.

This chain links TRBV15 with TRBJ1-2; D remains unclear. V dropped 0 bases and J dropped 8 bases, with 7 bases sitting between them. The CDR3 spans 12 residues. Germline lookup yields CDR1 LNHNV and CDR2 YYDKDF (reference sequence). CDR3 sequence (DNA): TGTGCCACCAGCAGAGACGGATTGGGCTACACCTTC. Its protein product is CATSRDGLGYTF.

This clone was found a few times. The gene calls are TRBV18 and TRBJ1-1; weak D call: TRBD1 (6 bases). V was cut by 6 bases and J by 2 bases, with 10 bases left in between. Looked up from germline, CDR1 is KGHSH and CDR2 is LQKENI. This CDR3 has 13 amino acids. This CDR3 reads CASSSGQNTEAFF. CDR3 DNA sequence: TGTGCCAGCTCTTCGGGACAAAACACTGAAGCTTTCTTT.